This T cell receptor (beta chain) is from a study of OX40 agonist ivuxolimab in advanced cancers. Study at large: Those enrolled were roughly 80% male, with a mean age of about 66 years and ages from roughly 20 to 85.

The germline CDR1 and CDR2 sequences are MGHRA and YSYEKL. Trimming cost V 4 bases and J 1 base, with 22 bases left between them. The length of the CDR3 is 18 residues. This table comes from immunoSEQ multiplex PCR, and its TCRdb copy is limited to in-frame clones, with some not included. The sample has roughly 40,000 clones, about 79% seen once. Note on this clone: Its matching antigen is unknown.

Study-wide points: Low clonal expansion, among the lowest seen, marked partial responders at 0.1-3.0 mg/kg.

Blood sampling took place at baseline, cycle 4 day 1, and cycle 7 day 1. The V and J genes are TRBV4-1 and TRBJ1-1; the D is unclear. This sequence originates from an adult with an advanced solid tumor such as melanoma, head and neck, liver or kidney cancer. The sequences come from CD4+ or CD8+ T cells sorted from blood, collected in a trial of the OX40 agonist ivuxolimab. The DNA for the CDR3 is TGCGCCAGCAGCCCATGGGCAGGAAATTTAATAACGAACACTGAAGCTTTCTTT. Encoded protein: CASSPWAGNLITNTEAFF.